The 14 T cell receptor beta chains below were found in one sample sequenced in a study of Ad26.COV2.S vaccination and SARS-CoV-2 variants. Treatment: 15 to 20 received Ad26.COV2.S at low or high dose, single or two shots; roughly 5 received placebo; per-sample allocation not given. Day 63 after the first injection of vaccine or placebo was the sampling time. Produced via immunoSEQ multiplex PCR; TCRdb's table is partial and in-frame only. This table holds around 320,000 clones, roughly 91% found once. This specimen was peripheral blood, taken in a trial of Ad26.COV2.S vaccine versus placebo. These TCRs come from a person between 18 and 59 years old who received the Ad26.COV2.S COVID-19 vaccine or a placebo.

Comment on this clone: A read error may account for a junction end that differs from germline. The genes are TRBV4-2 and TRBJ2-5; 9 bases are shared with TRBD2. From germline, CDR1 is LGHNA and CDR2 YNFKEQ. The CDR3 runs 18 residues. The CDR3 DNA follows: TGTGCCAGCAGCCAAGATCTGGGCGCTAGCGGGGACCAGGAGACCCAGTACTTC. Translating it yields CASSQDLGASGDQETQYF.

The J gene is TRBJ2-3, the V gene TRBV6-2 or TRBV6-3; TRBD1 is a possible D gene (6 bases). Germline values: CDR1 MNHEY, CDR2 SVGEGT. This CDR3 spans 17 amino acids. Trimming took 2 bases from V and 2 from J, leaving 17 bases between them. The CDR3 loop is CASSYPPGQSYTDTQYF. CDR3 nucleotides: TGTGCCAGCAGTTACCCCCCCGGACAGTCCTACACAGATACGCAGTATTTT.

The chain joins TRBV10-3 to TRBJ2-7; D unclear. Per germline, CDR1 ENHRY and CDR2 SYGVKD. This CDR3 region has 14 residues. V lost 2 bases to trimming and J lost 5 bases, with 13 bases between them. CDR3 sequence (DNA): TGTGCCATCAGTGAGGTCGTGCCCACAGACGAGCAGTACTTC. Translation gives CAISEVVPTDEQYF.

A word on this clone: Other DNA variants within this sample encode the same CDR3. The chain combines TRBV4-1 with TRBJ2-7; D unresolved. The V and J ends lost 1 base and 0 bases respectively, with 10 bases between them. The CDR3 runs to 15 residues. Germline V gene lookup returns CDR1 MGHRA and CDR2 YSYEKL. CDR3 residues: CASSQVRGSSYEQYF. The CDR3 coding sequence is TGCGCCAGCAGCCAAGTACGAGGATCCTCCTACGAGCAGTACTTC.

The chain carries TRBV11-2 and TRBJ2-7, with D maybe TRBD2 (5 bases). Trimming removed 5 bases at V and 1 base at J, with 15 bases between. Germline CDR1 reads SGHAT; CDR2 reads FQNNGV. The CDR3 loop spans 15 amino acids. For the CDR3, the DNA is TGTGCCAGCAGCCTATCGGGAATCCGATCCTACGAGCAGTACTTC. Translated, it gives CASSLSGIRSYEQYF.

The V call is TRBV3-1 (or the pseudogene TRBV3-2), the J call TRBJ2-3; D is perhaps TRBD1 (6 bases). V was trimmed by 4 bases and J by 1 base, leaving 15 bases between them. The CDR3 length is 16 residues. Looked up from germline, CDR1 is LGHDT and CDR2 is YNNKEL (reference sequence). This chain's CDR3 is CASSPGDKIRTDTQYF. In DNA, the CDR3 is TGTGCCAGCAGCCCCGGGGACAAGATCCGCACAGATACGCAGTATTTT.

The rearrangement uses TRBV3-1 (or the pseudogene TRBV3-2) and TRBJ2-7, with 9 positions matching TRBD1. The germline V gene has CDR1 LGHDT and CDR2 YNNKEL (reference sequence). CDR3 size: 15 residues. The V and J ends lost 7 bases and 3 bases, in that order; junction bases with no gene match: 10. CDR3 region: CASTSPGTGRYEQYF. The CDR3, as DNA: TGTGCCAGCACCAGTCCCGGGACAGGGCGCTACGAGCAGTACTTC.

The chain combines TRBV27 with TRBJ1-2, with a possible D match to TRBD1 (5 bases). CDR3 length: 14 amino acids. CDR1 and CDR2 from the germline V gene are MNHEY and SMNVEV (reference sequence). The V gene lost 0 bases and the J gene lost 4 bases, with 9 bases spanning the gap. The CDR3 here is CASSLSGESYGYTF. In DNA, the CDR3 is TGTGCCAGCAGTTTATCAGGGGAAAGCTATGGCTACACCTTC.

V is TRBV18 and J is TRBJ1-1; a possible D gene is TRBD1 (5 bases). The germline V gene encodes CDR1 KGHSH and CDR2 LQKENI. This CDR3 has 14 residues. V was trimmed by 3 bases and J by 1 base, leaving 9 bases between them. The CDR3 bases are TGTGCCAGCTCACCGCGGGGGGGGAACACTGAAGCTTTCTTT. Protein: CASSPRGGNTEAFF.

The CDR3 nucleotides read TGTGCCAGTAGCGAGGACAGGGATTCGGATGAGCAGTTCTTC. Translating it yields CASSEDRDSDEQFF. The chain has TRBV19 and TRBJ2-1; 8 nucleotides match TRBD1. Germline trimming cut 6 bases from V and 8 bases from J; bases unmatched to any gene: 9. The CDR3 sequence is 14 residues long. The V gene's germline CDR1 is LNHDA and CDR2 SQIVND (reference sequence). The full variable domain, in which reference TRBV19 and TRBJ2-1 provide the parts outside the CDR3, is DGGITQSPKYLFRKEGQNVTLSCEQNLNHDAMYWYRQDPGQGLRLIYYSQIVNDFQKGDIAEGYSVSREKKESFPLTVTSAQKNPTAFYLCASSEDRDSDEQFFGPGTRLTVL.

The chain links TRBV6-5 to TRBJ1-2; no clear D. Germline V lookup: CDR1 MNHEY, CDR2 SVGAGI. The CDR3 length is 15 residues. Trimming cost V 6 bases and J 0 bases, with 14 bases left between them. CDR3 nucleotide sequence: TGTGCCAGCAGCCAGGTGATCAACCCTAACTATGGCTACACCTTC. This encodes CASSQVINPNYGYTF.

The rearrangement joins TRBV6-2 or TRBV6-3 to TRBJ1-1; D uncertain. Per germline, CDR1 MNHEY and CDR2 SVGEGT. The CDR3 is 12 amino acids. The ends were cut back, 5 bases at V and 1 base at J, with 5 bases in the middle. For the CDR3, the DNA is TGTGCCAGCAGTACAGCGAACACTGAAGCTTTCTTT. Residues: CASSTANTEAFF.

The CDR3 DNA reads TGTGCCAGCTCACCGGTGGAAACCGGGGAGCTGTTTTTT. This gives the protein CASSPVETGELFF. The rearrangement joins TRBV18 to TRBJ2-2; no reliable D call. The CDR3 has 13 amino acids. Trimming stripped 3 bases from V and 5 bases from J, with 7 bases between. The germline CDR1 and CDR2 sequences are KGHSH and LQKENI.

Worth noting for this clone: Other DNA sequences within the sample encode an identical CDR3. The chain combines TRBV4-3 with TRBJ1-2; D is possibly TRBD1 (5 bases). The CDR3 runs 14 residues. Germline CDR1 LGHNA, CDR2 YSLEER. V gave up 1 base and J gave up 4 bases, with 10 bases separating them. The CDR3 sequence is CASSQGDGPYGYTF. The CDR3 DNA is TGCGCCAGCAGCCAAGGGGACGGGCCCTATGGCTACACCTTC.